The 10 T cell receptor beta chains below come from one sample, sequenced in a study of CD8 T cell repertoires and HIV-1 epitope variants. Libraries were prepared by immunoSEQ multiplex PCR; TCRdb keeps only in-frame clonotypes and omits some of them. The table records some 6,000 clones, 64% of them present only once. These receptors have no known antigen. Sample: cultured CD8+ T cells derived from PBMCs. The receptors here all came from a male donor with HIV.

The V call is TRBV6-1, the J call TRBJ2-5; 7 bases line up with TRBD2. The CDR3 runs 15 residues. CDR1 MNHNS and CDR2 SASEGT come from the germline V gene. The J segment lost 5 bases and the V segment lost 3 bases, leaving 9 bases of the junction unmatched. In DNA form, the CDR3 reads TGTGCCAGCAGTGACCAGCGGGGTGGGGGTGAGACCCAGTACTTC. It codes for CASSDQRGGGETQYF.

The rearrangement uses TRBV29-1 and TRBJ2-1; 8 bases fit TRBD2. Germline lookup yields CDR1 SQVTM and CDR2 ANQGSEA. J lost 4 bases, V lost 4 bases, and 9 bases had no gene match. This CDR3 is built from 15 residues. Here the CDR3 DNA reads TGCAGCGTTGCAGCGGGAGAACTCACTTACAATGAGCAGTTCTTC. Translating it yields CSVAAGELTYNEQFF.

This clone is medium-sized (0.01 to 0.1%). The chain recombines TRBV29-1 with TRBJ2-2; D call uncertain. V was cut by 6 bases and J by 4 bases, with 9 bases left in between. The CDR3 length is 12 residues. Looked up from germline, CDR1 is SQVTM and CDR2 is ANQGSEA. The CDR3 DNA is TGCAGCGTCTTGAAGGGCACCGGGGAGCTGTTTTTT. Translated, it gives CSVLKGTGELFF.

The chain links TRBV28 to TRBJ2-3, with D possibly TRBD2 on 5 matching bases. Germline CDR1 and CDR2: MDHEN and SYDVKM. V was cut by 2 bases and J by 0 bases, with 9 bases left in between. The CDR3 covers 15 residues. CDR3: CASSLGAVSTDTQYF. CDR3 sequence (DNA): TGTGCCAGCAGTTTAGGAGCGGTAAGCACAGATACGCAGTATTTT.

The genes are TRBV10-1 and TRBJ2-1; TRBD2 agrees at 8 bases. V was pared by 3 bases and J by 8 bases, with 9 bases of the junction left unmatched. Germline V CDR1 and CDR2: WNHNN, SYGVQD (reference sequence). The CDR3 is 15 residues long. In DNA, the CDR3 is TGCGCCAGCAGTGAAAATAGCGGGATATTGGATGAGCAGTTCTTC. Amino acids: CASSENSGILDEQFF.

This clone was observed a handful of times. The rearrangement joins TRBV5-6 to TRBJ2-3; the D is unclear. V lost 1 base and J lost 1, with 4 bases in between. This CDR3 has 13 residues. Germline V gives CDR1 SGHDT, CDR2 YYEEEE. CDR3: CASSLTGTDTQYF. DNA of the CDR3: TGTGCCAGCAGCTTGACAGGCACAGATACGCAGTATTTT.

The CDR3 protein is CASSYLRDSYEQYF. CDR3 DNA sequence: TGTGCCAGCAGTTATCTTCGGGACTCCTACGAGCAGTACTTC. The J gene is TRBJ2-7, the V gene TRBV6-5, with D possibly being TRBD2 (5 bases). The germline V gene has CDR1 MNHEY and CDR2 SVGAGI. The CDR3 is made up of 14 amino acids. Trimming removed 3 bases from V and 0 bases from J, with 9 bases in between.

The chain is built from TRBV28 and TRBJ2-5; 9 bases map to TRBD1. The CDR3 runs 15 residues. Germline CDR1 reads MDHEN; CDR2 reads SYDVKM. V shed 0 bases and J 3 bases; nucleotides not matched to a gene: 2. The CDR3 spells CASSLWGDREETQYF. The CDR3 DNA reads TGTGCCAGCAGTTTATGGGGGGACAGGGAAGAGACCCAGTACTTC.

This chain connects TRBV4-1 to TRBJ2-2, with D hard to call. Trimming left V 4 bases short and J 5 bases short, with 8 bases between. Germline V gives CDR1 MGHRA, CDR2 YSYEKL. The CDR3 sequence is 13 residues long. CDR3 DNA sequence: TGCGCCAGCAGCCCCGAAGATACCGGGGAGCTGTTTTTT. Translated: CASSPEDTGELFF.

This chain connects TRBV7-9 to TRBJ2-3; 7 nucleotides align to TRBD2. In germline, CDR1 is SEHNR, CDR2 FQNEAQ (reference sequence). Unmatched junction bases numbered 12, after V lost 5 bases and J lost 1 base. The CDR3 is 17 residues long. The CDR3 spells CASSPGGGGAGTDTQYF. The CDR3 DNA sequence: TGTGCCAGCAGCCCGGGGGGTGGGGGAGCTGGCACAGATACGCAGTATTTT.